The rows below give T cell receptor beta chains drawn from one sample of a study of cytomegalovirus exposure and HLA in healthy donors. Measured with immunoSEQ multiplex PCR; TCRdb has only the in-frame clones, and not every one. This table has about 150,000 clones, roughly 73% appearing once. The sample taken for sequencing was PBMCs. The receptors originated from a woman younger than 35 in good health and CMV-seronegative. The CDR3 runs from the conserved cysteine through the conserved F or W. The D gene is left open where the match is weak. The listing skips clone size in some rows; elsewhere it reads once, few, many or a size class.

cdr3_nt: TGCGCCAGCAGTTCCGTTCATGGGGACAAAGGAGATGAGCAGTTCTTC; cdr3_aa: CASSSVHGDKGDEQFF; j_call: TRBJ2-1; clone_size: few; v_call: TRBV5-1; d_call: -; cdr3_length: 16
cdr3_nt: TGTGCCAGCAGCGTTACAGGGAATGCCGGGGAGCTGTTTTTT; cdr3_aa: CASSVTGNAGELFF; j_call: TRBJ2-2; clone_size: -; v_call: TRBV7-9; d_call: -; cdr3_length: 14
cdr3_nt: TGTGCCAGCTCACTACGACAGGGGGCGATTGAAAAACTGTTTTTT; cdr3_aa: CASSLRQGAIEKLFF; j_call: TRBJ1-4; clone_size: -; v_call: TRBV18; d_call: TRBD1; cdr3_length: 15
cdr3_nt: TGTGCCAGCAGCGTAGGTCTAGTGGGGAACACCGGGGAGCTGTTTTTT; cdr3_aa: CASSVGLVGNTGELFF; j_call: TRBJ2-2; clone_size: -; v_call: TRBV9; d_call: -; cdr3_length: 16
cdr3_nt: TGTGCCAGCAGCCGGACAGCCTACAATGAGCAGTTCTTC; cdr3_aa: CASSRTAYNEQFF; j_call: TRBJ2-1; clone_size: once; v_call: TRBV11-3; d_call: -; cdr3_length: 13
cdr3_nt: TGCAGCACAGGGAACACCGGGGAGCTGTTTTTT; cdr3_aa: CSTGNTGELFF; j_call: TRBJ2-2; clone_size: -; v_call: TRBV29-1; d_call: -; cdr3_length: 11
cdr3_nt: TGCAGCGTAGTATCGCTGACAGGGAACACTGAAGCTTTCTTT; cdr3_aa: CSVVSLTGNTEAFF; j_call: TRBJ1-1; clone_size: few; v_call: TRBV29-1; d_call: -; cdr3_length: 14
cdr3_nt: TGTGCCAGCTCACCACTAGACACCAACTATGGCTACACCTTC; cdr3_aa: CASSPLDTNYGYTF; j_call: TRBJ1-2; clone_size: -; v_call: TRBV18; d_call: -; cdr3_length: 14
cdr3_nt: TGTGCCAGCAGCAAGGGACAGGGAGGAACTGAAGCTTTCTTT; cdr3_aa: CASSKGQGGTEAFF; j_call: TRBJ1-1; clone_size: -; v_call: TRBV5-4; d_call: TRBD1; cdr3_length: 14
cdr3_nt: TGTGCCAGCAGCGCTGCTAACTATGGCTACACCTTC; cdr3_aa: CASSAANYGYTF; j_call: TRBJ1-2; clone_size: -; v_call: TRBV9; d_call: -; cdr3_length: 12
cdr3_nt: TGCGCCAGCAGCCCAGGGGGAAGGCGAAACACCATATATTTT; cdr3_aa: CASSPGGRRNTIYF; j_call: TRBJ1-3; clone_size: -; v_call: TRBV5-1; d_call: TRBD1; cdr3_length: 14
cdr3_nt: TGTGCCATCACTGGGGGCGGCTATGGCTACACCTTC; cdr3_aa: CAITGGGYGYTF; j_call: TRBJ1-2; clone_size: -; v_call: TRBV10-3; d_call: -; cdr3_length: 12
cdr3_nt: TGTGCCTGGATTGGGGGATTAGGGACAGGCTATGGCTACACCTTC; cdr3_aa: CAWIGGLGTGYGYTF; j_call: TRBJ1-2; clone_size: -; v_call: TRBV30; d_call: TRBD1; cdr3_length: 15
cdr3_nt: TGTGCCAGCAGCTACGTAACAGACTACAATGAGCAGTTCTTC; cdr3_aa: CASSYVTDYNEQFF; j_call: TRBJ2-1; clone_size: once; v_call: TRBV7-9; d_call: -; cdr3_length: 14
cdr3_nt: TGTGCCAGCAGCGAATTAACCTCGGCCGGGGAGCTGTTTTTT; cdr3_aa: CASSELTSAGELFF; j_call: TRBJ2-2; clone_size: -; v_call: TRBV9; d_call: -; cdr3_length: 14
cdr3_nt: TGTGCCAGTAGTATCTCCCGACAGGCCGGGCAGCCCCAGCATTTT; cdr3_aa: CASSISRQAGQPQHF; j_call: TRBJ1-5; clone_size: -; v_call: TRBV19; d_call: -; cdr3_length: 15
cdr3_nt: TGTGCCAGCAGCCAGGACAGTAGATATGGCTACACCTTC; cdr3_aa: CASSQDSRYGYTF; j_call: TRBJ1-2; clone_size: -; v_call: TRBV5-6; d_call: -; cdr3_length: 13
cdr3_nt: TGCGCCAGCAGCCAAGATATGGCCGCATCTAACTATGGCTACACCTTC; cdr3_aa: CASSQDMAASNYGYTF; j_call: TRBJ1-2; clone_size: -; v_call: TRBV4-3; d_call: -; cdr3_length: 16
cdr3_nt: TGCGCCAGCAGCCGGGGGACAGGGCCCTACGAGCAGTACTTC; cdr3_aa: CASSRGTGPYEQYF; j_call: TRBJ2-7; clone_size: once; v_call: TRBV4-3; d_call: TRBD1; cdr3_length: 14
cdr3_nt: TGTGCCAATAGCGGTAAGAGCACAGATACGCAGTATTTT; cdr3_aa: CANSGKSTDTQYF; j_call: TRBJ2-3; clone_size: few; v_call: TRBV10-3; d_call: -; cdr3_length: 13
cdr3_nt: TGTGCCAGCAGCCCCCGGAGCCTTTGGAGCAATGAGCAGTTCTTC; cdr3_aa: CASSPRSLWSNEQFF; j_call: TRBJ2-1; clone_size: few; v_call: TRBV9; d_call: -; cdr3_length: 15
cdr3_nt: TGTGCCGCGCGAGGACTCTATGGCTACACCTTC; cdr3_aa: CAARGLYGYTF; j_call: TRBJ1-2; clone_size: -; v_call: TRBV28; d_call: -; cdr3_length: 11
cdr3_nt: TGCGCCAGCAAACTCGGGACTAGCGGGGGCAACGAGCAGTACTTC; cdr3_aa: CASKLGTSGGNEQYF; j_call: TRBJ2-7; clone_size: -; v_call: TRBV10-2; d_call: TRBD2; cdr3_length: 15
cdr3_nt: TGCGCCAGCAGCCAAGAGGGGGCCACCTACGAGCAGTACTTC; cdr3_aa: CASSQEGATYEQYF; j_call: TRBJ2-7; clone_size: -; v_call: TRBV4-1; d_call: -; cdr3_length: 14
cdr3_nt: TGTGCCAGCAGCGCGACGGGACAGGTGAACACTGAAGCTTTCTTT; cdr3_aa: CASSATGQVNTEAFF; j_call: TRBJ1-1; clone_size: -; v_call: TRBV9; d_call: TRBD1; cdr3_length: 15
cdr3_nt: TGTGCCAGCTCACCGAGGACGACAGGGGGCTTTTCTGGGGCCAACGTCCTGACTTTC; cdr3_aa: CASSPRTTGGFSGANVLTF; j_call: TRBJ2-6; clone_size: -; v_call: TRBV18; d_call: TRBD1; cdr3_length: 19
cdr3_nt: TGTGCCATCAGTGAAAAAGGACAGCGAGCGGAGACCCAGTACTTC; cdr3_aa: CAISEKGQRAETQYF; j_call: TRBJ2-5; clone_size: -; v_call: TRBV10-3; d_call: -; cdr3_length: 15
cdr3_nt: TGTGCCATCAGTGAGAGAAGGGGACTAGCGGATATTCCCGGGAATGAGCAGTTCTTC; cdr3_aa: CAISERRGLADIPGNEQFF; j_call: TRBJ2-1; clone_size: -; v_call: TRBV10-3; d_call: TRBD2; cdr3_length: 19
cdr3_nt: TGTGCCAGCAGCTTACAGGGGGCGCGCGGACAGCCCCAGCATTTT; cdr3_aa: CASSLQGARGQPQHF; j_call: TRBJ1-5; clone_size: -; v_call: TRBV7-2; d_call: TRBD1; cdr3_length: 15
cdr3_nt: TGTGCCAGCAGTATCGGGGGGGCCGTCAAAAACATTCAGTACTTC; cdr3_aa: CASSIGGAVKNIQYF; j_call: TRBJ2-4; clone_size: -; v_call: TRBV27; d_call: TRBD2; cdr3_length: 15
cdr3_nt: TGTGCCAGTACTCGTCAACTTTCTCAGGGGAATAGCAATCAGCCCCAGCATTTT; cdr3_aa: CASTRQLSQGNSNQPQHF; j_call: TRBJ1-5; clone_size: -; v_call: TRBV19; d_call: -; cdr3_length: 18
cdr3_nt: TGTGCCAGCAGCCCAGACAGGCCCACCAATCAGCCCCAGCATTTT; cdr3_aa: CASSPDRPTNQPQHF; j_call: TRBJ1-5; clone_size: -; v_call: TRBV6-5; d_call: -; cdr3_length: 15
cdr3_nt: TGTGCCAGCAGGAGGGACAGCGCCAGGGCTTTCTTT; cdr3_aa: CASRRDSARAFF; j_call: TRBJ1-1; clone_size: -; v_call: TRBV6-1; d_call: TRBD1; cdr3_length: 12
cdr3_nt: TGCGCCAGCAGGGCCAGCGGCCACTCCTACGAGCAGTACTTC; cdr3_aa: CASRASGHSYEQYF; j_call: TRBJ2-7; clone_size: few; v_call: TRBV10-2; d_call: -; cdr3_length: 14
cdr3_nt: TGTGCCAGCAGCGTAGATTCTAGCGGGAGAGTTCATGAGCAGTTCTTC; cdr3_aa: CASSVDSSGRVHEQFF; j_call: TRBJ2-1; clone_size: -; v_call: TRBV9; d_call: TRBD2; cdr3_length: 16
cdr3_nt: TGCGCCAGCAGCCAAGCCCATCCCCGAGCTGGGGCCAACGTCCTGACTTTC; cdr3_aa: CASSQAHPRAGANVLTF; j_call: TRBJ2-6; clone_size: -; v_call: TRBV4-1; d_call: -; cdr3_length: 17
cdr3_nt: TGTGCCAGTAAGTCGGCAGGGCTGTATGGCTACACCTTC; cdr3_aa: CASKSAGLYGYTF; j_call: TRBJ1-2; clone_size: -; v_call: TRBV19; d_call: -; cdr3_length: 13
cdr3_nt: TGCGCCAGCAGCCAAGGACAGGGGCCCGCAACTAATGAAAAACTGTTTTTT; cdr3_aa: CASSQGQGPATNEKLFF; j_call: TRBJ1-4; clone_size: -; v_call: TRBV4-3; d_call: TRBD1; cdr3_length: 17
cdr3_nt: TGCGCCAGCAGCTTGGGACTAGCGGGACCCACAGATACGCAGTATTTT; cdr3_aa: CASSLGLAGPTDTQYF; j_call: TRBJ2-3; clone_size: -; v_call: TRBV5-1; d_call: TRBD2; cdr3_length: 16
cdr3_nt: TGTGCCAGCAGCTTATCATCAGGGGGGAGAAGGGCTAATGAAAAACTGTTTTTT; cdr3_aa: CASSLSSGGRRANEKLFF; j_call: TRBJ1-4; clone_size: -; v_call: TRBV7-9; d_call: TRBD1; cdr3_length: 18